This T cell receptor (beta chain) was recorded in a study of cytomegalovirus exposure and HLA in healthy donors. About the study: Researchers found that more than 70% of 350 to 500 genotyped donors fell within the Caucasian-associated ancestry cluster. General study results and limits: Confirmation in vitro established that a few CMV-associated chains were specific for CMV antigens. There was a cluster of highly shared sequence variants that was likely a sequencing artifact.

A multiplex PCR was run with 60 Vbeta primers and 13 Jbeta primers. Sequencing was performed with immunoSEQ multiplex PCR; in TCRdb, only in-frame clones are kept and a portion is missing. The sample lists approximately 170,000 clones; approximately 62% were seen once. The donors were healthy bone marrow donors. Comments on this clone: Its specificity is not known.

The CDR3 has 17 residues. Germline assignment: CDR1 MGHRA and CDR2 YSYEKL. V trimming: 1 base; J trimming: 3 bases; junction bases outside the gene matches: 7. The genes are TRBV4-1 and TRBJ2-1; 9 positions agree with TRBD1. Sequenced material: PBMCs. This clonotype was sampled from a man aged 50-59 years in good health and CMV-seronegative. The CDR3 sequence: CASSQAQGDRDYNEQFF. CDR3 in DNA: TGCGCCAGCAGCCAAGCACAAGGGGACAGGGACTACAATGAGCAGTTCTTC.